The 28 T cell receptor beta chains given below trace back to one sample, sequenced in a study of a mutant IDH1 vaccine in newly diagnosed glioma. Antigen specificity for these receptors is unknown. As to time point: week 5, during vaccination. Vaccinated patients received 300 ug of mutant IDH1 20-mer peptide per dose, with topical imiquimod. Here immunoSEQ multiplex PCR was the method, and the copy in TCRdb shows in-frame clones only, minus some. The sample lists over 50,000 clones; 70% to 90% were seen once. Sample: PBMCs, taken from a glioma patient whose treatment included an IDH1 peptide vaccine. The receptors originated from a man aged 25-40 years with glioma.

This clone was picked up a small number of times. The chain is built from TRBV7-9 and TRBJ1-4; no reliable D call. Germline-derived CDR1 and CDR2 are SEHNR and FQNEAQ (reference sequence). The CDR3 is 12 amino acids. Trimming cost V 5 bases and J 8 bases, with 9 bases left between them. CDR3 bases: TGTGCCAGCAGCCGGGTTCGGGAAAAACTGTTTTTT. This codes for CASSRVREKLFF.

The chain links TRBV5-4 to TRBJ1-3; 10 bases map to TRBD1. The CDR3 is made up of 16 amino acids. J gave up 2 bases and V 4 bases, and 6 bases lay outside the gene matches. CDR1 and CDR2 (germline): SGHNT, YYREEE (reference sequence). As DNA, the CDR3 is TGTGCCAGCAGCGAACGGACAGGGGGGGCTGGAAACACCATATATTTT. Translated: CASSERTGGAGNTIYF.

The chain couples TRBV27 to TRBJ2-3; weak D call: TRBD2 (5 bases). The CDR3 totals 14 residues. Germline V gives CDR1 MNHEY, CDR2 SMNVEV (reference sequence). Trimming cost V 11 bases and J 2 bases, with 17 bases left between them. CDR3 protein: CAGPLLGFTDTQYF. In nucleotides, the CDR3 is TGTGCCGGACCGTTACTAGGGTTCACAGATACGCAGTATTTT.

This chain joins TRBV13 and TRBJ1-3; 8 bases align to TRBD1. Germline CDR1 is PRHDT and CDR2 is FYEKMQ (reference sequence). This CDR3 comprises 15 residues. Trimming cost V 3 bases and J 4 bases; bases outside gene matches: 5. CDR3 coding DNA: TGTGCCAGCAGCTTGTCCGGGACAGGCGGAAACACCATATATTTT. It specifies CASSLSGTGGNTIYF. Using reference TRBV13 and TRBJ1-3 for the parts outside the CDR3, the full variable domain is AAGVIQSPRHLIKEKRETATLKCYPIPRHDTVYWYQQGPGQDPQFLISFYEKMQSDKGSIPDRFSAQQFSDYHSELNMSSLELGDSALYFCASSLSGTGGNTIYFGEGSWLTVV.

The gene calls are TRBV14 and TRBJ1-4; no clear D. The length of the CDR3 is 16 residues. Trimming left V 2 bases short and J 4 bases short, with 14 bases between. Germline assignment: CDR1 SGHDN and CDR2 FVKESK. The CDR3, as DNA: TGTGCCAGCAGCCAACTGCCAGCTGGACGTAATGAAAAACTGTTTTTT. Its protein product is CASSQLPAGRNEKLFF.

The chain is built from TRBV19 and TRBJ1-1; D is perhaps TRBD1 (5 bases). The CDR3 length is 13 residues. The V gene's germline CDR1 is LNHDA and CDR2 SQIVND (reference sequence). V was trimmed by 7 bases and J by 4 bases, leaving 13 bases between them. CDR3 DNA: TGTGCCAGTACCCCCCTTGGGGGCACTGAAGCTTTCTTT. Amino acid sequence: CASTPLGGTEAFF.

The CDR3: CASSEDWRAEAFF. CDR3 bases: TGTGCCAGCAGTGAGGATTGGAGGGCTGAAGCTTTCTTT. V gene TRBV6-1 combines with J gene TRBJ1-1; D unclear. The CDR3 is 13 residues long. Germline values: CDR1 MNHNS, CDR2 SASEGT. V gave up 3 bases and J gave up 6 bases, with 11 bases separating them.

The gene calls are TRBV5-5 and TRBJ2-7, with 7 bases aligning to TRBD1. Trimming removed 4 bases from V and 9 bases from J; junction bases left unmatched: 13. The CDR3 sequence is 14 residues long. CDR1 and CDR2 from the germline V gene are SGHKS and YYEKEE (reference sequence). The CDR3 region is CASSNGGQGERQYF. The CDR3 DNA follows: TGTGCCAGCAGCAACGGCGGGCAGGGGGAGAGGCAGTACTTC.

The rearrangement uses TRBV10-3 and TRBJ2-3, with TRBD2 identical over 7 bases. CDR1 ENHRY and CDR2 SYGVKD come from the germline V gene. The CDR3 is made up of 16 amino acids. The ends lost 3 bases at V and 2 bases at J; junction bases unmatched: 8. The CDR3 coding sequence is TGTGCCATCAGTGAAGAGCGGGGCCCTAACACAGATACGCAGTATTTT. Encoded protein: CAISEERGPNTDTQYF.

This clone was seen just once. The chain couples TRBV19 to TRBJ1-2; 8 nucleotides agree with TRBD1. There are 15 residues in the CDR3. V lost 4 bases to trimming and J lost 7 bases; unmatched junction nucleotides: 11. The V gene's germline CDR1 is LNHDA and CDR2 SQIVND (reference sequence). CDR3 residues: CASSRGRGRDLGYTF. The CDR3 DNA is TGTGCCAGTAGTAGGGGCAGGGGGCGTGATCTTGGCTACACCTTC.

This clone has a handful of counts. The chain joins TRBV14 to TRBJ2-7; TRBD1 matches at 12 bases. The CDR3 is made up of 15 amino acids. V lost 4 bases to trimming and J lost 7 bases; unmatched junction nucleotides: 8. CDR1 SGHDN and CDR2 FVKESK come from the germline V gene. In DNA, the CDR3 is TGTGCCAGCAGCCGACCGGGACAGGGGGCATGGGAGCAGTACTTC. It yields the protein CASSRPGQGAWEQYF.

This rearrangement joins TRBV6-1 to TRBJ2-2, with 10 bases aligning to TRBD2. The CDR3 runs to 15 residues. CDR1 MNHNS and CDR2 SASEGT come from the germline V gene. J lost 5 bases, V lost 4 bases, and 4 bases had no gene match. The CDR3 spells CASSGQAGGTGELFF. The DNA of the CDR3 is TGTGCCAGCAGTGGGCAAGCGGGGGGGACCGGGGAGCTGTTTTTT.

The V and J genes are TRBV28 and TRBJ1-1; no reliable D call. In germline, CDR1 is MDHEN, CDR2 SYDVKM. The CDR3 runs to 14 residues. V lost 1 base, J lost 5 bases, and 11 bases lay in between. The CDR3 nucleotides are TGTGCCAGCAGTTTATTTGGGTCTCCGACTGAAGCTTTCTTT. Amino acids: CASSLFGSPTEAFF.

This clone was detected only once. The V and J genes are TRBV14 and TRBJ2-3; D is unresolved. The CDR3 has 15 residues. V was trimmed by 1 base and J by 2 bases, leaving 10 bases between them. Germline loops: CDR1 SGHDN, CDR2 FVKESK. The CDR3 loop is CASSQVELSTDTQYF. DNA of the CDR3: TGTGCCAGCAGCCAAGTGGAGCTTTCCACAGATACGCAGTATTTT.

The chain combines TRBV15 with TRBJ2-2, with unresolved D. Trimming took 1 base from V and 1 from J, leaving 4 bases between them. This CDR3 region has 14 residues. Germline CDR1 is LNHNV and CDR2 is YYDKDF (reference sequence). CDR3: CATSRGQNTGELFF. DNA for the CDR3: TGTGCCACCAGCAGAGGACAGAACACCGGGGAGCTGTTTTTT.

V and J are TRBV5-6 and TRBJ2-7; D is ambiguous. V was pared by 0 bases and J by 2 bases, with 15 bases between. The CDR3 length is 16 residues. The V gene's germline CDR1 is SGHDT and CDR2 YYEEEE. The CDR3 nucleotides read TGTGCCAGCAGCTTGGGCAGCCCCTTCGGCGCCTACGAGCAGTACTTC. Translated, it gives CASSLGSPFGAYEQYF.

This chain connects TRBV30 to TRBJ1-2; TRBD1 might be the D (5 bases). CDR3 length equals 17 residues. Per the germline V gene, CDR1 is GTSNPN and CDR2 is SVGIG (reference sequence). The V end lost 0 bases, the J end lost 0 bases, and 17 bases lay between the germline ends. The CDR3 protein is CAWSVLFGGKANYGYTF. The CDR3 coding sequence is TGTGCCTGGAGTGTACTGTTCGGGGGAAAGGCTAACTATGGCTACACCTTC.

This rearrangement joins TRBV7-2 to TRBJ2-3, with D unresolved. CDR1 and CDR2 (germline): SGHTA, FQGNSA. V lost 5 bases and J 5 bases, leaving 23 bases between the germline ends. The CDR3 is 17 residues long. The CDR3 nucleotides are TGTGCCAGCAGCGAAGGAGTGTTACACCCCGCCAGAGATACGCAGTATTTT. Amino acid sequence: CASSEGVLHPARDTQYF.

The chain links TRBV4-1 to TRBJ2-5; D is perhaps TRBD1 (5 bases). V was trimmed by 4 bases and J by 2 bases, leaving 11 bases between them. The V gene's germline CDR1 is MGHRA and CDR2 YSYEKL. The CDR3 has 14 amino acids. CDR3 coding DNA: TGCGCCAGCAGCCTAAGCCAGGGACAAGAGACCCAGTACTTC. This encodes CASSLSQGQETQYF.

The CDR3 sequence is CASSLTGLHTGELFF. CDR3 DNA: TGCGCCAGCAGCTTAACGGGGCTTCACACCGGGGAGCTGTTTTTT. The chain recombines TRBV5-1 with TRBJ2-2; D is tentatively TRBD1 or TRBD2 (5 bases each). Germline V gene sequence: CDR1 SGHRS, CDR2 YFSETQ. The CDR3 length is 15 residues. V was clipped by 2 bases and J by 3 bases, with 11 bases between them.

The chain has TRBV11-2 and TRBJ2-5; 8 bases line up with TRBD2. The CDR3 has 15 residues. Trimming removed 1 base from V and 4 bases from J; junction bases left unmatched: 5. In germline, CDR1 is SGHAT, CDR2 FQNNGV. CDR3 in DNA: TGTGCCAGCAGCTTAGTCGGACTAGCTGGAGAGACCCAGTACTTC. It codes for CASSLVGLAGETQYF.

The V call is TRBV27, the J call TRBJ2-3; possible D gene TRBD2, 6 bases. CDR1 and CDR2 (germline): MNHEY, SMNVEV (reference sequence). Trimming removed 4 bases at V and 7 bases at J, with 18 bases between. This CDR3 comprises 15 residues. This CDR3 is CASSSRDSVGNTQYF. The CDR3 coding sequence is TGTGCCAGCAGTTCACGGGACTCGGTGGGTAATACGCAGTATTTT.

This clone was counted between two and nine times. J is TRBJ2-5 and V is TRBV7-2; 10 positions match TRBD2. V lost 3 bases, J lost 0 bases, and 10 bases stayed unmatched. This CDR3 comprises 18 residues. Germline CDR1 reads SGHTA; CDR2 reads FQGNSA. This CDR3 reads CASSFVTLLAGNQETQYF. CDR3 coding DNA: TGTGCCAGCAGCTTCGTCACCTTACTAGCGGGGAACCAAGAGACCCAGTACTTC.

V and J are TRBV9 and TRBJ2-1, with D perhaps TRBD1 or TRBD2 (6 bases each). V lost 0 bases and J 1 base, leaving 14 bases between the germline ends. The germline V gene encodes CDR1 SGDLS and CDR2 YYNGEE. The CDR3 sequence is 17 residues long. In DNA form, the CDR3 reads TGTGCCAGCAGCGTAGAAGGATGGGGGGCTTCCTACAATGAGCAGTTCTTC. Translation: CASSVEGWGASYNEQFF.

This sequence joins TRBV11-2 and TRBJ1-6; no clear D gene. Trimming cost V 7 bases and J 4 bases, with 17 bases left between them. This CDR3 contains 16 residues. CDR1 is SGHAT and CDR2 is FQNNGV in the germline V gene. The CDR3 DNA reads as TGTGCCAGCACTCTAACCCTCGGAACTTATAATTCACCCCTCCACTTT. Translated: CASTLTLGTYNSPLHF.

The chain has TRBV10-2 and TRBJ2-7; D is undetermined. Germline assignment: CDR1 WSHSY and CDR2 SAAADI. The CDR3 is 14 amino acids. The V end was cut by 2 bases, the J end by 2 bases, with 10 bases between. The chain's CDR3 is CASSEGRKPYEQYF. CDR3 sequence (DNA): TGCGCCAGCAGTGAGGGGCGGAAACCCTACGAGCAGTACTTC.

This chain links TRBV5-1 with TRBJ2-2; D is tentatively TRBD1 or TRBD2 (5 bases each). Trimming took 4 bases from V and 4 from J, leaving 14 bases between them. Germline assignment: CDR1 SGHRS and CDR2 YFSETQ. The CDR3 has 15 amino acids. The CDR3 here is CASSPLGRGTGELFF. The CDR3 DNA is TGCGCCAGCAGCCCCCTGGGACGAGGCACCGGGGAGCTGTTTTTT.

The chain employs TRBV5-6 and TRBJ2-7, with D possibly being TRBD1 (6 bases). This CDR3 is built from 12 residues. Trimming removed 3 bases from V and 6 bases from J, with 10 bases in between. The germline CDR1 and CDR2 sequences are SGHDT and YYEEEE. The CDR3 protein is CASSSQGGEQYF. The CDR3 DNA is TGTGCCAGCAGCTCACAAGGGGGCGAGCAGTACTTC.